This passage covers 23 T cell receptor beta chains from one sample sequenced in a study of OX40 agonist ivuxolimab in advanced cancers. Generated by immunoSEQ multiplex PCR, the TCRdb table keeps only in-frame clones and is missing some. Of about 77,000 clones listed, about 85% are singletons. This material consisted of CD4+ or CD8+ T cells sorted from blood, taken in a trial of the OX40 agonist ivuxolimab. Source of these receptors: an adult with an advanced solid tumor such as melanoma, head and neck, liver or kidney cancer.

The J gene is TRBJ2-5, the V gene TRBV5-6; 10 nucleotides align to TRBD1. Germline V gives CDR1 SGHDT, CDR2 YYEEEE. The CDR3 is made up of 15 amino acids. Trimming removed 2 bases from V and 5 bases from J; junction bases left unmatched: 6. This CDR3 is CASSFPGQGTETQYF. The CDR3 nucleotides are TGTGCCAGCAGCTTTCCGGGACAGGGGACCGAGACCCAGTACTTC. Based on the CDR3 plus reference TRBV5-6 and TRBJ2-5, the full variable domain is DAGVTQSPTHLIKTRGQQVTLRCSPKSGHDTVSWYQQALGQGPQFIFQYYEEEERQRGNFPDRFSGHQFPNYSSELNVNALLLGDSALYLCASSFPGQGTETQYFGPGTRLLVL.

Regarding this clone: One junction end does not reproduce the germline sequence, and a read error may be involved. The gene calls are TRBV5-1 and TRBJ2-2; 8 bases agree with TRBD1. CDR1 and CDR2 (germline): SGHRS, YFSETQ. This CDR3 spans 15 amino acids. This CDR3 reads CAGSPPQGGTGELFF. The CDR3 region has the DNA TGCGCCGGCAGCCCCCCACAGGGGGGCACCGGGGAGCTGTTTTTT.

This clone was seen a single time. V and J are TRBV6-1 and TRBJ2-7; tentative D call: TRBD2 (7 bases). V shed 10 bases and J shed 0 bases, with 13 bases lying between them. The V gene's germline CDR1 is MNHNS and CDR2 SASEGT. The CDR3 consists of 13 residues. DNA of the CDR3: TGTGCCATCGACGGGGGGCCCTCCTACGAGCAGTACTTC. Its protein product is CAIDGGPSYEQYF.

The chain joins TRBV7-2 to TRBJ2-1, with TRBD2 matching 8 bases. This CDR3 spans 16 amino acids. With 2 bases clipped from V and 2 bases from J, the junction kept 5 bases outside the gene matches. Germline V gives CDR1 SGHTA, CDR2 FQGNSA. The CDR3 reads CASSLSSGGTYNEQFF. CDR3 sequence (DNA): TGTGCCAGCAGCTTAAGCTCGGGGGGGACCTACAATGAGCAGTTCTTC.

The J gene is TRBJ2-3, the V gene TRBV18; D possibly corresponds to TRBD1 (6 bases). Germline CDR1 KGHSH, CDR2 LQKENI. This CDR3 is 15 amino acids long. Trimming stripped 5 bases from V and 5 bases from J, with 17 bases between. The CDR3 coding sequence is TGTGCCAGCTCAGTGGGACAAAGTCCCGGAGATACGCAGTATTTT. Translated: CASSVGQSPGDTQYF.

The rearrangement links TRBV4-2 to TRBJ2-2; 14 bases match TRBD2. V shed 4 bases and J 7 bases; nucleotides not matched to a gene: 5. The V gene's germline CDR1 is LGHNA and CDR2 YNFKEQ. CDR3 size: 16 residues. The CDR3 is CASSPGTSGGSGELFF. CDR3 DNA: TGTGCCAGCAGCCCCGGGACTAGCGGGGGTAGCGGGGAGCTGTTTTTT.

The chain joins TRBV9 to TRBJ1-4; TRBD1 matches at 7 bases. The V and J ends lost 2 bases and 11 bases, in that order; junction bases with no gene match: 12. The CDR3 covers 15 residues. In germline, CDR1 is SGDLS, CDR2 YYNGEE. The CDR3 DNA is TGTGCCAGCAGCGTCCAAACGGGACAGTTTGAGAAACTGTTTTTT. Protein: CASSVQTGQFEKLFF. Full variable domain (missing parts from reference TRBV9 and TRBJ1-4): DSGVTQTPKHLITATGQRVTLRCSPRSGDLSVYWYQQSLDQGLQFLIQYYNGEERAKGNILERFSAQQFPDLHSELNLSSLELGDSALYFCASSVQTGQFEKLFFGSGTQLSVL.

On this clone itself: This CDR3 is also generated by other DNA sequences in the sample. The chain employs TRBV7-2 and TRBJ1-3; 10 positions match TRBD1. The CDR3 runs 17 residues. Trimming at V came to 6 bases and at J to 4 bases, leaving 12 bases not matched to a gene. Germline assignment: CDR1 SGHTA and CDR2 FQGNSA. The CDR3: CASRRPDRGRRGNTIYF. In DNA, the CDR3 is TGTGCCAGCAGGAGACCCGACAGGGGGCGGCGGGGAAACACCATATATTTT. The entire variable domain, with the rest obtained from reference TRBV7-2 and TRBJ1-3, is as follows: GAGVSQSPSNKVTEKGKDVELRCDPISGHTALYWYRQSLGQGLEFLIYFQGNSAPDKSGLPSDRFSAERTGGSVSTLTIQRTQQEDSAVYLCASRRPDRGRRGNTIYFGEGSWLTVV.

This chain joins TRBV4-2 and TRBJ2-2; 16 bases align to TRBD2. Germline CDR1 reads LGHNA; CDR2 reads YNFKEQ. J was trimmed by 3 bases and V by 4 bases; bases with no gene match: 5. The CDR3 extends over 18 amino acids. In DNA form, the CDR3 reads TGTGCCAGCAGCCCGGGACTAGCGGGGGGGCCCGACACCGGGGAGCTGTTTTTT. Encoded protein: CASSPGLAGGPDTGELFF.

The rearrangement uses TRBV5-1 and TRBJ2-7, with D unresolved. Per germline, CDR1 SGHRS and CDR2 YFSETQ. The CDR3 contains 15 residues. Between the trimmed V and J ends, which lost 1 base and 2 bases, there was a span of 13 bases. The CDR3 spells CASSLKPDAAYEQYF. CDR3 DNA: TGCGCCAGCAGCTTGAAGCCCGACGCGGCCTACGAGCAGTACTTC.

The CDR3 DNA reads TGTGCCAGCAGCTTAGGACGTACGCGTGGTCAGCCCCAGCATTTT. Translation gives CASSLGRTRGQPQHF. The rearrangement joins TRBV7-9 to TRBJ1-5; no clear D. CDR1 is SEHNR, CDR2 FQNEAQ, per germline (reference sequence). The V and J ends lost 1 base and 6 bases respectively, with 13 bases between them. The CDR3 has 15 amino acids.

The DNA of the CDR3 is TGTGCCAGTAGTACCAAAACGGTGAACACTGAAGCTTTCTTT. Translating it yields CASSTKTVNTEAFF. The gene calls are TRBV19 and TRBJ1-1; D gene unclear. This CDR3 is built from 14 residues. With 4 bases removed from V and 0 bases from J, the gap between germline ends came to 9 bases. Germline CDR1 is LNHDA and CDR2 is SQIVND (reference sequence).

This sequence joins TRBV6-5 and TRBJ1-2, with D perhaps TRBD1 (5 bases). Germline loops: CDR1 MNHEY, CDR2 SVGAGI. The CDR3 extends over 14 amino acids. V was trimmed by 6 bases and J by 2 bases, leaving 13 bases between them. CDR3 loop: CASRRTSANYGYTF. The CDR3, as DNA: TGTGCCAGCAGAAGGACATCCGCGAACTATGGCTACACCTTC.

The rearrangement uses TRBV7-2 and TRBJ2-3; no reliable D call. The CDR3 runs to 14 residues. V was cut by 2 bases and J by 3 bases, with 9 bases left in between. Germline V gene sequence: CDR1 SGHTA, CDR2 FQGNSA. The CDR3 DNA follows: TGTGCCAGCAGCTTACTAGAAGTAACAGATACGCAGTATTTT. This gives the protein CASSLLEVTDTQYF.

The chain combines TRBV7-9 with TRBJ2-3; 7 nucleotides line up with TRBD2. V dropped 4 bases and J dropped 0; count of bases not matched to a gene: 4. The CDR3 runs 15 residues. Germline CDR1 SEHNR, CDR2 FQNEAQ (reference sequence). The CDR3, as DNA: TGTGCCAGCAGCTGGGGAGGGGACAGCACAGATACGCAGTATTTT. Encoded protein: CASSWGGDSTDTQYF. Full variable domain (missing parts from reference TRBV7-9 and TRBJ2-3): DTGVSQNPRHKITKRGQNVTFRCDPISEHNRLYWYRQTLGQGPEFLTYFQNEAQLEKSRLLSDRFSAERPKGSFSTLEIQRTEQGDSAMYLCASSWGGDSTDTQYFGPGTRLTVL.

The gene calls are TRBV5-6 and TRBJ2-7, with D perhaps TRBD1 or TRBD2 (5 bases each). Germline V lookup: CDR1 SGHDT, CDR2 YYEEEE. The CDR3 loop spans 15 amino acids. V lost 0 bases to trimming and J lost 5 bases, with 15 bases between them. CDR3 amino acids: CASSLALGGKDEQYF. The CDR3 DNA reads as TGTGCCAGCAGCTTGGCGCTTGGGGGAAAGGACGAGCAGTACTTC.

The gene calls are TRBV6-5 and TRBJ2-5; 10 bases match TRBD1. The V and J ends lost 5 bases and 5 bases, in that order; junction bases with no gene match: 8. Germline V lookup: CDR1 MNHEY, CDR2 SVGAGI. CDR3 length: 15 amino acids. The CDR3 nucleotides are TGTGCCAGCAGTCCATGGGGACAGGGGATGGAGACCCAGTACTTC. Translating gives CASSPWGQGMETQYF.

The V gene is TRBV5-4, the J gene TRBJ2-3; 9 bases agree with TRBD2. CDR3 length: 15 residues. Germline-derived CDR1 and CDR2 are SGHNT and YYREEE (reference sequence). V was clipped by 4 bases and J by 3 bases; unmatched bases: 6. CDR3 protein: CASSRGGADTDTQYF. As DNA, the CDR3 is TGTGCCAGCAGCCGCGGGGGGGCGGATACAGATACGCAGTATTTT.

This sequence joins TRBV14 and TRBJ1-1, with a possible D match to TRBD1 (6 bases). Germline V gives CDR1 SGHDN, CDR2 FVKESK. The germline V and J ends were trimmed by 4 bases and 5 bases, with 23 bases remaining between them. The CDR3 loop spans 17 amino acids. CDR3 sequence: CASSPSTQKKGETEAFF. CDR3 coding DNA: TGTGCCAGCAGCCCCTCTACGCAAAAAAAGGGGGAGACTGAAGCTTTCTTT.

This chain joins TRBV12-5 and TRBJ2-1, with a possible D match to TRBD1 (5 bases). CDR3 length: 13 amino acids. Germline CDR1 and CDR2: LGHNT and FRNRAP. The chain's CDR3 is CAPPREVNNEQFF. The CDR3 DNA is TGTGCCCCTCCCAGGGAAGTAAACAATGAGCAGTTCTTC.

The rearrangement uses TRBV4-3 and TRBJ1-2; D not certain. This CDR3 has 15 residues. Germline V gene sequence: CDR1 LGHNA, CDR2 YSLEER. The V gene lost 0 bases and the J gene lost 1 base, with 9 bases spanning the gap. The CDR3, as DNA: TGCGCCAGCAGCCAAGACACCCGCCTTAACTATGGCTACACCTTC. This sequence encodes CASSQDTRLNYGYTF.

The J gene is TRBJ1-2, the V gene TRBV5-1; D is undetermined. From germline, CDR1 is SGHRS and CDR2 YFSETQ. The CDR3 is 13 amino acids. V shed 0 bases and J shed 4 bases, with 7 bases lying between them. The CDR3 coding sequence is TGCGCCAGCAGCTTGGCTAGGAGCTATGGCTACACCTTC. Protein: CASSLARSYGYTF. Supplemented by reference TRBV5-1 and TRBJ1-2, the full variable domain reads KAGVTQTPRYLIKTRGQQVTLSCSPISGHRSVSWYQQTPGQGLQFLFEYFSETQRNKGNFPGRFSGRQFSNSRSEMNVSTLELGDSALYLCASSLARSYGYTFGSGTRLTVV.

This clone was observed once. This sequence joins TRBV27 and TRBJ1-2; weak D call: TRBD1 (6 bases). CDR1 and CDR2 from the germline V gene are MNHEY and SMNVEV (reference sequence). Deletions cut 2 bases from V and 0 bases from J, with 19 bases between. CDR3 length: 18 residues. CDR3 sequence: CASSLKLPGGRTNYGYTF. The CDR3 DNA follows: TGTGCCAGCAGTTTAAAGTTGCCCGGGGGCAGAACTAACTATGGCTACACCTTC.